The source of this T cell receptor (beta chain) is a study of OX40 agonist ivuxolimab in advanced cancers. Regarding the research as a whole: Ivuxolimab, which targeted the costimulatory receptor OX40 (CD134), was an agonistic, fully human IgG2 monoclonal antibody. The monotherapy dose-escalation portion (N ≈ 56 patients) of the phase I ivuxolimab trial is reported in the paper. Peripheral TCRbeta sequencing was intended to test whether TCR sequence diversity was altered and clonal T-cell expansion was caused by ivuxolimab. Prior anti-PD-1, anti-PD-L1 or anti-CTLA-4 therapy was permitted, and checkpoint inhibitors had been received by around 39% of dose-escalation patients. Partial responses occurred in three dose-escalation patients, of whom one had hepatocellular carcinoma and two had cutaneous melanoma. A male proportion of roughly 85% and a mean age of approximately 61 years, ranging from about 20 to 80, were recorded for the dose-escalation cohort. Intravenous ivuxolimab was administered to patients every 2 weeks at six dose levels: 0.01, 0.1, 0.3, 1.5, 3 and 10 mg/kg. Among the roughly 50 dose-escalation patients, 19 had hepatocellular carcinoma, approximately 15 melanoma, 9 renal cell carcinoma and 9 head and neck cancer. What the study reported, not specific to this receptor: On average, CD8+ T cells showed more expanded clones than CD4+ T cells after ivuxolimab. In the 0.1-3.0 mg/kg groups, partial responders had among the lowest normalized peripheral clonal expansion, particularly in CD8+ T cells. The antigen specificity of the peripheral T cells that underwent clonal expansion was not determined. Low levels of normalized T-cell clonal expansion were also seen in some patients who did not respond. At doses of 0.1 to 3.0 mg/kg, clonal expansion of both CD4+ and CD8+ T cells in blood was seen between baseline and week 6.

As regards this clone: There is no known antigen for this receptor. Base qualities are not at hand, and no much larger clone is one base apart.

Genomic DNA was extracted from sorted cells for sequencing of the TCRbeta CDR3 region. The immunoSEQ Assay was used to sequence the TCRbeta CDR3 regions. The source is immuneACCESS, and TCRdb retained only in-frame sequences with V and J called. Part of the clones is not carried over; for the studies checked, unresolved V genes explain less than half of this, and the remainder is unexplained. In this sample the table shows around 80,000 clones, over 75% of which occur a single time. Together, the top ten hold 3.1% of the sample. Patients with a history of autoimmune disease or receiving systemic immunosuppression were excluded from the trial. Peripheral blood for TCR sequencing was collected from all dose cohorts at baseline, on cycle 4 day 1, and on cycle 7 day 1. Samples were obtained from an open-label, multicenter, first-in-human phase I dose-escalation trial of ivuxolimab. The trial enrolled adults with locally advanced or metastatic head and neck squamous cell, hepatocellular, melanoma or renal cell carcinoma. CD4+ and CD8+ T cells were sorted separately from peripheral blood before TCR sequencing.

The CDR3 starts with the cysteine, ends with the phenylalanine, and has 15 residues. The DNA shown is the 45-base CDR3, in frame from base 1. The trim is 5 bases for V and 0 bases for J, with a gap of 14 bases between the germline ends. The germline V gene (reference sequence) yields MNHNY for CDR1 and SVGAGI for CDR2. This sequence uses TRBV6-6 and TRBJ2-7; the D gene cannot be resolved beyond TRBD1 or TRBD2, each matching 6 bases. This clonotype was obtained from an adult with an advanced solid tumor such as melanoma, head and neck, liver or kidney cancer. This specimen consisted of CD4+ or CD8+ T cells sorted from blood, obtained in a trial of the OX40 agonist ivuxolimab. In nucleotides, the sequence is TGTGCCAGCAGTCCCCGAGAGGGGGGCTCCTACGAGCAGTACTTC. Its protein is CASSPREGGSYEQYF.